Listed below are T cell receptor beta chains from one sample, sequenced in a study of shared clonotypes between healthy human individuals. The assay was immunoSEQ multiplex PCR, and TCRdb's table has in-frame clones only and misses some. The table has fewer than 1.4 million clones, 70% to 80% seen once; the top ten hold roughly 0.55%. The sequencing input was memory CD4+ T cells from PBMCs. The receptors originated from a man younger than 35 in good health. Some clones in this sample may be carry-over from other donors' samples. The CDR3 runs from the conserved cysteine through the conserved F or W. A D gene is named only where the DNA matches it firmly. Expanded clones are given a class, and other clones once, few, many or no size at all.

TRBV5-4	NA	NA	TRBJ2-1	TGTGCCAGCAGCTTGGTGGCGAACTCCTACAATGAGCAGTTCTTC	CASSLVANSYNEQFF
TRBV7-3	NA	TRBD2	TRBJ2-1	TGTGCCAGCAGCTTAATGCCTAGCGGGAGGGGCTACAATGAGCAGTTCTTC	CASSLMPSGRGYNEQFF
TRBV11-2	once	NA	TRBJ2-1	TGTGCCAGCAGCTTAGATTCGGCGGGAAGGAGCTCCTACAATGAGCAGTTCTTC	CASSLDSAGRSSYNEQFF
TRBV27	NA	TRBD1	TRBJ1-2	TGTGCCAGCAGATATCCGGGACAGGGTTATGGCTACACCTTC	CASRYPGQGYGYTF
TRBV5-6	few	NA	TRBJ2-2	TGTGCCAGCAGCTTGGTGGGTTTCGGGGAGCTGTTTTTT	CASSLVGFGELFF
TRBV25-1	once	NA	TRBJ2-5	TGTGCCAGCAGTGCCTTCGTCGGTGGGGCGGGGACACAAGAGACCCAGTACTTC	CASSAFVGGAGTQETQYF
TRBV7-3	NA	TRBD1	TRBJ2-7	TGTGCCAGCAGCTTGGACAGGGGATCCTACGAGCAGTACTTC	CASSLDRGSYEQYF
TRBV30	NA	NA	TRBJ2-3	TGTGCATCTGACAACACAGAAAATGGGGATACGCAGTATTTT	CASDNTENGDTQYF
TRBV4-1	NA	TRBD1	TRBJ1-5	TGCGCCAGCAGCCATAAAGGACAGGGGGCTAATCAGCCCCAGCATTTT	CASSHKGQGANQPQHF
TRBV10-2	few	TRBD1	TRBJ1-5	TGCGCCAGCCGTAAGACAGGGGAAGTAAGTCAGCCCCAGCATTTT	CASRKTGEVSQPQHF
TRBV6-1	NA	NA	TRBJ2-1	TGTGCCACAGGGTTCTCCTACAATGAGCAGTTCTTC	CATGFSYNEQFF
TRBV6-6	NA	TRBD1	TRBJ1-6	TGTGCCAGCAGTTATGGGGACAGGGCAAATTCACCCCTCCACTTT	CASSYGDRANSPLHF
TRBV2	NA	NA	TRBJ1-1	TGTGCCAGCAGGGCCCGAGGACAGCCAAACACTGAAGCTTTCTTT	CASRARGQPNTEAFF
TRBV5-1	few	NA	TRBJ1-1	TGCGCCAGCAGCTCACAGTCGGAGAACACTGAAGCTTTCTTT	CASSSQSENTEAFF
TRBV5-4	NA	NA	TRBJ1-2	TGTGCCAGCAGCTTCTCGAGCGGTGGCTACACCTTC	CASSFSSGGYTF
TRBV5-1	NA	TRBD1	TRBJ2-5	TGCGCCAGCAGCTCCCTCCGGGACAGCCAAGAGACCCAGTACTTC	CASSSLRDSQETQYF
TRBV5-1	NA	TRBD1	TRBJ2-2	TGCGCCAGCAGCCCGTCCTGGACAGGGGAGAACACCGGGGAGCTGTTTTTT	CASSPSWTGENTGELFF
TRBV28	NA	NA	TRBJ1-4	TGTGCCAGCAGCCCCGGCGGGGTAGATAATGAAAAACTGTTTTTT	CASSPGGVDNEKLFF
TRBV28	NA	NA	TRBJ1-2	TGTGCCAGCAGTTTAGTGGGGCAGTACTATGGCTACACCTTC	CASSLVGQYYGYTF
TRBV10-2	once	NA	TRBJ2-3	TGCGCCAGCAGTGTAACCAGTCTGACAGATACGCAGTATTTT	CASSVTSLTDTQYF
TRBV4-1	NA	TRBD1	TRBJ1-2	TGCGCCAGCAGCTGGGGGACAGGGGGCGCGGGCTATGGCTACACCTTC	CASSWGTGGAGYGYTF
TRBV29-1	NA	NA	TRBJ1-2	TGCAGCGTAATACTCGGCCAGACTTATGGCTACACCTTC	CSVILGQTYGYTF
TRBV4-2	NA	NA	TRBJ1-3	TGTGCCAGCAGCCTGACAGGCTCTGGAAACACCATATATTTT	CASSLTGSGNTIYF
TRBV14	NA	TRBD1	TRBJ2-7	TGTGCCAGCAGCCGGGACAGGACGGTCGAGCAGTACTTC	CASSRDRTVEQYF
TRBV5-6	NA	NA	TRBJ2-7	TGTGCCAGCAGCTTGGTCGGGGCCCTCTCCTACGAGCAGTACTTC	CASSLVGALSYEQYF
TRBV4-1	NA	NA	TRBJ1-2	TGCGCCAGCAGCCAAGATTGGGCCTACTATGGCTACACCTTC	CASSQDWAYYGYTF
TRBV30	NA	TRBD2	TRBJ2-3	TGTGCCTGGAGTCCACGACTAGCGGGCCCGGGGGATACGCAGTATTTT	CAWSPRLAGPGDTQYF
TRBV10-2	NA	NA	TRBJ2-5	TGCGCCAGCAGTGAATCAGGGCGAGGCAGGGAGACCCAGTACTTC	CASSESGRGRETQYF
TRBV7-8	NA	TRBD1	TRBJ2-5	TGTGCCAGCAGCCCATTCGTCGGACAGGGAAAGACCCAGTACTTC	CASSPFVGQGKTQYF
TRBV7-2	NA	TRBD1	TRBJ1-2	TGTGCCAGCAGCTCGGGACAGACGCGAGCCTTC	CASSSGQTRAF
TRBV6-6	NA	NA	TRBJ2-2	TGTGCCAGCAGTTACTCAGCCCAAACGAACACCGGGGAGCTGTTTTTT	CASSYSAQTNTGELFF
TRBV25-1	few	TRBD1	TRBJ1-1	TGTGCCAGCAGTGAGAACAGGGGGGACACTGAAGCTTTCTTT	CASSENRGDTEAFF
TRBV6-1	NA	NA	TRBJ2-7	TGTGCCAGCAGTGGGGGGGACAACCGCCACGAGCAGTACTTC	CASSGGDNRHEQYF
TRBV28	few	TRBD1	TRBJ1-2	TGTGCCAGCAGGACAGGGAGGGGGCACACCTTC	CASRTGRGHTF
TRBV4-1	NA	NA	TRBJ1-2	TGCGCCAGCAGCCCAGGTCCTGATGAGGGCTATGGCTACACCTTC	CASSPGPDEGYGYTF
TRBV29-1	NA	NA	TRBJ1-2	TGCAGCGTTGTTGGGGAAGTTTACTATGGCTACACCTTC	CSVVGEVYYGYTF
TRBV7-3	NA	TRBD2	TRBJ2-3	TGTGCCAGCAGACTTAGCGGGAGGGAGGCAGATACGCAGTATTTT	CASRLSGREADTQYF
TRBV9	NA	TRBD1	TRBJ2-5	TGTGCCAGCAGCGTAGTGGGCCAGGGGGCGATCGGGGAGACCCAGTACTTC	CASSVVGQGAIGETQYF
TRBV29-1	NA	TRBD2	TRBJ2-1	TGCAGCTTAAGCGGGAGTATACATGAGCAGTTCTTC	CSLSGSIHEQFF
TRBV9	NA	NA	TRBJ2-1	TGTGCCAGCAGCGTAGTACCAGATAACTCCTACAATGAGCAGTTCTTC	CASSVVPDNSYNEQFF
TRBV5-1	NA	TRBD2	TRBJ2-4	TGCGCCAGCAGCTTGGCGCCCCCGACTAGCGGAATCAAAAACATTCAGTACTTC	CASSLAPPTSGIKNIQYF
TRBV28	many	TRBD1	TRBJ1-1	TGTGCCAGCAGGGTGGGACAGACCAACACTGAAGCTTTCTTT	CASRVGQTNTEAFF
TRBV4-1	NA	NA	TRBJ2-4	TGCGCCAGCAGTCGACTCCCAGGAGCCAAAAACATTCAGTACTTC	CASSRLPGAKNIQYF
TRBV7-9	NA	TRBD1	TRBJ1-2	TGTGCCAGCAGCTCCAGCCCCGGGACAGCAGGCTACACCTTC	CASSSSPGTAGYTF
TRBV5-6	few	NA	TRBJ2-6	TGTGCCAGCAGCTTGGGGTTTAGGGGGACTGGGGCCAACGTCCTGACTTTC	CASSLGFRGTGANVLTF
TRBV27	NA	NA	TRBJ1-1	TGTGCCAGCAGTTCCATCGGAGCAGGGACGAACACTGAAGCTTTCTTT	CASSSIGAGTNTEAFF
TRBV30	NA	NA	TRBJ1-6	TGTGCCTGGAGTTTGAGGAATTCACCCCTCCACTTT	CAWSLRNSPLHF
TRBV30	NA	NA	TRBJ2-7	TGTGCCTGGAGTGTATGGAGGGGAGATAGGGAGCAGTACTTC	CAWSVWRGDREQYF